This TCR beta chain is from a study of blood T cells in healthy people across ages. In the study overall: About one barcoded beta molecule per two T cells came from capture by template switching. Overall study results and limits: With donor CMV status unknown, expanded clonotype changes were possibly confounded.

With regard to this clonotype: Its antigen remains unknown.

A second PCR, run for about 6 to 11 cycles, used a sample-barcoded 5' primer plus a J-beta primer mix. TCRdb processed the 5' RACE reads anew with MiXCR; each CDR3 protein has one entry. The sample lists 1,500,000 or so distinct CDR3 sequences, almost 60% occurring once. Peripheral blood, roughly 9.1 milliliters per donor, was collected. The CDR3 sequence is 15 residues long. CDR1 and CDR2 (germline): LGHNA, YSLEER. V was pared by 2 bases and J by 2 bases, with 13 bases between. The sample was blood. The chain is built from TRBV4-3 and TRBJ2-7, with D uncertain. The TCR was taken from a man between 18 and 29 years old in good health. The DNA of the CDR3 is TGCGCCAGCAGCCAATTCAACAGACCACCCTACGAGCAGTACTTC. The encoded protein is CASSQFNRPPYEQYF.